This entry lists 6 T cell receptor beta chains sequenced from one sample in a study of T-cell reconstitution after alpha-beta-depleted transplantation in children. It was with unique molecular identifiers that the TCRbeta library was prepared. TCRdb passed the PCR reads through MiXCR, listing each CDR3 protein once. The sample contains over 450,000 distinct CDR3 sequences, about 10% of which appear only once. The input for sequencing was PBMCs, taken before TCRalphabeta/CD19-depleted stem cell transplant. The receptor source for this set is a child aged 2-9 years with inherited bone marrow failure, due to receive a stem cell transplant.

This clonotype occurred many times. The CDR3 here is CASSLLAGTDTQYF. The DNA for the CDR3 is TGTGCCAGCAGCTTACTAGCGGGCACAGATACGCAGTATTTT. The gene calls are TRBV12-3 or TRBV12-4 and TRBJ2-3; 8 nucleotides align to TRBD2. This CDR3 has 14 amino acids. Trimming cost V 6 bases and J 1 base; bases outside gene matches: 3.

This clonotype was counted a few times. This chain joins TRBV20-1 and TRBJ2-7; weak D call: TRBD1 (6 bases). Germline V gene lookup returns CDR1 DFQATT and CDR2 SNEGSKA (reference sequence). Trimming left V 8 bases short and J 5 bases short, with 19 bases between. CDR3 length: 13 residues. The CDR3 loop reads CSTRARGIHEQYF. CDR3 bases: TGCAGTACCCGGGCAAGGGGGATCCACGAGCAGTACTTC.

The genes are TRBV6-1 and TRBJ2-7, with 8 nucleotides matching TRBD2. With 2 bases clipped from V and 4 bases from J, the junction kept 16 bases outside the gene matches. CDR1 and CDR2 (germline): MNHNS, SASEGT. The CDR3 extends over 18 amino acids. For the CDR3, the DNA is TGTGCCAGCAGTGAACTTAGCCACGCGAGCGGGAGATCATACGAGCAGTACTTC. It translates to CASSELSHASGRSYEQYF.

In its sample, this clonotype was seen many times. For the CDR3, the DNA is TGTGCCAGCAGTTCCTTAGCGGGAGGGGGAAACATTCAGTACTTC. Its translation is CASSSLAGGGNIQYF. The V and J genes are TRBV12-3 or TRBV12-4 and TRBJ2-4; TRBD2 aligns across 11 bases. The CDR3 covers 15 residues. J gave up 6 bases and V 4 bases, and 5 bases lay outside the gene matches.

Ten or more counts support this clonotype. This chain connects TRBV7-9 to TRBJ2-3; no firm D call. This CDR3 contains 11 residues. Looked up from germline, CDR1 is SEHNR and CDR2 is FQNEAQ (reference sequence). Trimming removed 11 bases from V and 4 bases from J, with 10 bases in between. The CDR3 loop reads CAASSPDTQYF. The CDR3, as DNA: TGTGCCGCCTCCTCCCCAGATACGCAGTATTTT.

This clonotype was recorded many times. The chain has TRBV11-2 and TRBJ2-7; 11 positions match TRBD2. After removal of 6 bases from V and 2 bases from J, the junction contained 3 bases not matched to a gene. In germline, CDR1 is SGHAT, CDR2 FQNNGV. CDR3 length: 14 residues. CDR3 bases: TGTGCCAGCAGGCGACTAGCGGGGCCCTACGAGCAGTACTTC. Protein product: CASRRLAGPYEQYF.